The 28 T cell receptor beta chains presented below share a single source sample, sequenced in a study of blood T cell repertoires in COVID-19. Clones were read by immunoSEQ multiplex PCR, and TCRdb kept only the in-frame ones, dropping some. The sample has about 200,000 clones, approximately 91% seen once. Specimen: peripheral blood. These receptors came from a man aged 60-69 years who had recovered from COVID-19.

V is TRBV6-6 and J is TRBJ2-7, with 11 bases lining up with TRBD2. J was trimmed by 2 bases and V by 8 bases; bases with no gene match: 5. The CDR3 spans 14 residues. The germline V gene has CDR1 MNHNY and CDR2 SVGAGI (reference sequence). The CDR3 is CASATLAGAYEQYF. The CDR3 DNA is TGTGCCAGCGCAACACTAGCGGGGGCCTACGAGCAGTACTTC.

The rearrangement links TRBV6-5 to TRBJ1-1; the D is unclear. V was pared by 8 bases and J by 1 base, with 11 bases between. There are 13 residues in the CDR3. Germline CDR1 and CDR2: MNHEY and SVGAGI. The CDR3 region has the DNA TGTGCCAGCTCGAGAAACTGGAACACTGAAGCTTTCTTT. Amino acid sequence: CASSRNWNTEAFF.

This chain joins TRBV2 and TRBJ2-6, with TRBD1 matching 8 bases. Germline loops: CDR1 SNHLY, CDR2 FYNNEI. V lost 6 bases, J lost 2 bases, and 12 bases stayed unmatched. This CDR3 region has 18 residues. In DNA form, the CDR3 reads TGTGCCAGCAGCCCGGACAGGGCCCTTCATCCTGGGGCCAACGTCCTGACTTTC. Protein: CASSPDRALHPGANVLTF.

This chain links TRBV6-6 with TRBJ2-3, with D possibly being TRBD2 (5 bases). The CDR3 is 15 amino acids. The V and J ends lost 5 bases and 5 bases respectively, with 17 bases between them. Germline V gene sequence: CDR1 MNHNY, CDR2 SVGAGI (reference sequence). In DNA form, the CDR3 reads TGTGCCAGCAGTCCTGGAGAGCGGTTCGGAGATACGCAGTATTTT. Amino acids: CASSPGERFGDTQYF.

CDR3 in amino acids: CASSSRDRAFVEQYF. CDR3 in DNA: TGTGCCAGCAGCTCCCGGGACAGGGCGTTTGTCGAGCAGTACTTC. V gene TRBV7-2 combines with J gene TRBJ2-7, with 9 bases that match TRBD1. Losses at the gene ends were 4 bases for V and 6 bases for J; bases not matched to a gene: 10. The CDR3 length is 15 residues. The germline CDR1 and CDR2 sequences are SGHTA and FQGNSA.

The chain joins TRBV28 to TRBJ1-5; weak D call: TRBD1 (6 bases). The V end was cut by 6 bases, the J end by 2 bases, with 23 bases between. The V gene's germline CDR1 is MDHEN and CDR2 SYDVKM. The length of the CDR3 is 18 residues. In DNA, the CDR3 is TGTGCCAGCAGCCCACAACCCCGAACAGGGATGGGCAATCAGCCCCAGCATTTT. It specifies CASSPQPRTGMGNQPQHF.

The chain links TRBV19 to TRBJ2-5; 10 positions match TRBD1. Germline CDR1 LNHDA, CDR2 SQIVND (reference sequence). Trimming cost V 7 bases and J 4 bases; bases outside gene matches: 9. The CDR3 has 15 amino acids. CDR3 coding DNA: TGTGCCAGTACCGCGACAGGGGGCTTATTAGAGACCCAGTACTTC. It yields the protein CASTATGGLLETQYF.

This chain uses TRBV18 with TRBJ1-6; 8 bases match TRBD1. The CDR3 length is 16 residues. The V segment lost 6 bases and the J segment 3 bases; nucleotides outside the gene matches: 7. Germline-derived CDR1 and CDR2 are KGHSH and LQKENI. DNA for the CDR3: TGTGCCAGCTCCCTTGGACAGGGCGTCTATAATTCACCCCTCCACTTT. Residues: CASSLGQGVYNSPLHF.

The J gene is TRBJ1-6, the V gene TRBV5-1; D is perhaps TRBD1 (5 bases). The CDR3 spans 19 residues. Trimming cost V 0 bases and J 0 bases, with 16 bases left between them. Germline V lookup: CDR1 SGHRS, CDR2 YFSETQ. The CDR3 is CASSLVGGTESSYNSPLHF. The CDR3 bases are TGCGCCAGCAGCTTGGTGGGGGGGACGGAGAGCTCCTATAATTCACCCCTCCACTTT.

The gene calls are TRBV4-3 and TRBJ2-3, with 15 bases matching TRBD2. CDR3 size: 15 residues. The V segment lost 0 bases and the J segment 13 bases; nucleotides outside the gene matches: 5. Germline values: CDR1 LGHNA, CDR2 YSLEER. The CDR3 protein is CASSQDGLAGGPEYF. The CDR3, as DNA: TGCGCCAGCAGCCAAGACGGACTAGCGGGAGGGCCTGAGTATTTT.

V and J are TRBV5-6 and TRBJ1-1; 7 nucleotides line up with TRBD1. CDR3 size: 14 residues. V was pared by 4 bases and J by 5 bases, with 8 bases of the junction left unmatched. Germline V gene data show CDR1 as SGHDT and CDR2 as YYEEEE. CDR3 DNA sequence: TGTGCCAGCAGCCGACAGGGAAAAGGGACTGAAGCTTTCTTT. It encodes CASSRQGKGTEAFF. Using reference TRBV5-6 and TRBJ1-1 for the parts outside the CDR3, the full variable domain is DAGVTQSPTHLIKTRGQQVTLRCSPKSGHDTVSWYQQALGQGPQFIFQYYEEEERQRGNFPDRFSGHQFPNYSSELNVNALLLGDSALYLCASSRQGKGTEAFFGQGTRLTVV.

In this sample, this clone turned up a few times. The chain combines TRBV21-1 with TRBJ1-5. TRBV21-1 is annotated as a pseudogene. This CDR3 has 16 amino acids. For the CDR3, the DNA is TGTGCCAGCAGCAACCAAACGGGGGGCAGGGGTCAGCCCCAGCATTTT. This encodes CASSNQTGGRGQPQHF.

The chain is built from TRBV10-3 and TRBJ2-1; D uncertain. The V gene lost 2 bases and the J gene lost 10 bases, with 9 bases spanning the gap. This CDR3 is 12 amino acids long. Germline CDR1 ENHRY, CDR2 SYGVKD. The chain's CDR3 is CAISEQAREQFF. The CDR3 DNA reads as TGTGCCATCAGTGAGCAAGCCAGGGAGCAGTTCTTC.

The sample holds one count of this clone. The V and J genes are TRBV4-2 and TRBJ1-3, with D unresolved. V was pared by 0 bases and J by 0 bases, with 6 bases between. This CDR3 has 15 amino acids. The germline CDR1 and CDR2 sequences are LGHNA and YNFKEQ. CDR3 region: CASSQDLFSGNTIYF. The CDR3 DNA reads TGTGCCAGCAGCCAAGATCTCTTCTCTGGAAACACCATATATTTT.

V is TRBV6-5 and J is TRBJ1-4; TRBD1 matches 9 bases. Germline V CDR1 and CDR2: MNHEY, SVGAGI. V gave up 6 bases and J gave up 8 bases; unmatched junction bases: 7. The CDR3 loop spans 14 amino acids. The CDR3 loop is CASRTGTGNEKLFF. Written as DNA, the CDR3 is TGTGCCAGCAGAACCGGGACAGGGAACGAAAAACTGTTTTTT.

V and J are TRBV18 and TRBJ2-7; 8 bases match TRBD1. Trimming cost V 2 bases and J 7 bases; bases outside gene matches: 7. The germline V gene encodes CDR1 KGHSH and CDR2 LQKENI. The CDR3 extends over 14 amino acids. The CDR3, as DNA: TGTGCCAGCTCACCAACGACAGGGGATGGGGAGCAGTACTTC. This encodes CASSPTTGDGEQYF.

The chain couples TRBV10-3 to TRBJ2-3; 8 positions agree with TRBD2. V gave up 11 bases and J gave up 1 base; unmatched junction bases: 8. This CDR3 is built from 14 residues. The germline V gene encodes CDR1 ENHRY and CDR2 SYGVKD. CDR3 coding DNA: TGTGCCTCCTCAGCGGGAGAGGGCACAGATACGCAGTATTTT. Encoded protein: CASSAGEGTDTQYF.

The chain links TRBV6-5 to TRBJ1-1; D uncertain. V was clipped by 7 bases and J by 1 base, with 10 bases between them. The CDR3 is 13 amino acids. CDR1 and CDR2 from the germline V gene are MNHEY and SVGAGI. In DNA form, the CDR3 reads TGTGCCAGCATGAGGGAGAGGAACACTGAAGCTTTCTTT. It translates to CASMRERNTEAFF.

This clone was found once. The same CDR3 arises from other DNA sequences in this sample as well. The chain carries TRBV27 and TRBJ1-6; 8 nucleotides match TRBD1. The CDR3 extends over 13 amino acids. Germline V gene data show CDR1 as MNHEY and CDR2 as SMNVEV (reference sequence). Unmatched junction bases numbered 3, after V lost 6 bases and J lost 8 bases. The CDR3 DNA follows: TGTGCCAGCAGGGACAGGGTTTATTCACCCCTCCACTTT. Protein sequence: CASRDRVYSPLHF.

The J gene is TRBJ1-1, the V gene TRBV6-6; tentatively, D is TRBD1 (6 bases). The germline CDR1 and CDR2 sequences are MNHNY and SVGAGI (reference sequence). Trimming took off 7 bases at V and 5 bases at J, with 20 bases between the two ends. There are 15 residues in the CDR3. The CDR3 nucleotides are TGTGCCAGCACCTACGCTTGGACAGTTCCTACTGAAGCTTTCTTT. Protein: CASTYAWTVPTEAFF.

V usage is TRBV5-4 and J usage is TRBJ2-2; TRBD2 aligns across 8 bases. CDR1 is SGHNT, CDR2 YYREEE, per germline (reference sequence). Trimming at V came to 4 bases and at J to 1 base, leaving 6 bases not matched to a gene. The CDR3 runs 16 residues. CDR3 sequence reads: CASSREGLGNTGELFF. The CDR3 DNA reads TGTGCCAGCAGCCGAGAGGGACTAGGGAACACCGGGGAGCTGTTTTTT.

The chain joins TRBV2 to TRBJ2-7; D gene ambiguous. This CDR3 region has 13 residues. The V and J ends lost 10 bases and 4 bases respectively, with 17 bases between them. The germline V gene has CDR1 SNHLY and CDR2 FYNNEI. CDR3 sequence (DNA): TGTGCCACCGCAACACCAATCTCATACGAGCAGTACTTC. It yields the protein CATATPISYEQYF.

The rearrangement links TRBV7-3 to TRBJ2-3, with 10 positions matching TRBD2. Germline V gives CDR1 SGHTA, CDR2 FQGTGA. V lost 4 bases, J lost 6 bases, and 19 bases stayed unmatched. The length of the CDR3 is 19 residues. The CDR3: CASSSLGGQSSGRTDTQYF. DNA of the CDR3: TGTGCCAGCAGCTCCTTAGGGGGGCAGAGTAGCGGGAGGACTGATACGCAGTATTTT.

There are many counts of this clone. The V and J genes are TRBV15 and TRBJ2-4, with TRBD2 as a possible D gene (6 bases). V was trimmed by 3 bases and J by 1 base, leaving 10 bases between them. CDR3 size: 15 residues. The germline V gene has CDR1 LNHNV and CDR2 YYDKDF (reference sequence). The CDR3 loop is CATSRGGKAKNIQYF. In DNA form, the CDR3 reads TGTGCCACCAGCAGGGGGGGAAAGGCCAAAAACATTCAGTACTTC.

For this clone: The sample holds other DNA sequences that translate to the same CDR3. The chain employs TRBV6-1 and TRBJ2-7; 9 bases fit TRBD1. Germline V gives CDR1 MNHNS, CDR2 SASEGT. With 0 bases clipped from V and 3 bases from J, the junction kept 3 bases outside the gene matches. The CDR3 sequence is 15 residues long. Here the CDR3 reads CASSEAGTGFYEQYF. The CDR3, as DNA: TGTGCCAGCAGTGAAGCCGGGACAGGGTTCTACGAGCAGTACTTC.

Only one count was recorded for this clone. The CDR3 is CASSSSVTAGEQYF. The CDR3 DNA is TGTGCCAGCAGCTCGTCCGTCACCGCGGGAGAGCAGTACTTC. V usage is TRBV11-2 and J usage is TRBJ2-7, with a weak D call TRBD2 (6 bases). The CDR3 length is 14 residues. Germline V lookup: CDR1 SGHAT, CDR2 FQNNGV. The V end lost 4 bases, the J end lost 7 bases, and 17 bases lay between the germline ends.

This CDR3 is CSAPGQGLQYF. DNA for the CDR3: TGCAGTGCCCCGGGACAGGGGCTACAGTACTTC. V gene TRBV20-1 combines with J gene TRBJ2-7; TRBD1 aligns across 10 bases. The CDR3 sequence is 11 residues long. Germline lookup yields CDR1 DFQATT and CDR2 SNEGSKA (reference sequence). The trim removed 6 bases at V and 10 bases at J, leaving 6 bases unmatched.

Only one count was recorded for this clone. The chain has TRBV2 and TRBJ2-7, with no clear D. CDR1 is SNHLY and CDR2 is FYNNEI in the germline V gene. The CDR3 is 15 residues long. Trimming pared 3 bases from V and 0 bases from J, leaving 12 bases between. The CDR3 DNA follows: TGTGCCAGCAGTGACGTCCTAGTAGCCTCCTACGAGCAGTACTTC. Protein: CASSDVLVASYEQYF.